The present T cell receptor beta chain was sequenced within a study of T cells after yellow fever vaccination (dated 2019 in TCRdb). The study in broad terms: The SMART-Seq v4 Ultra Low Input RNA kit was used to prepare libraries from fractions with low cell numbers. The cohort comprised two healthy male donors, one aged 18 to 29 and one aged 30 to 39 years. To track T-cell clones before and after primary and booster YFV17D yellow fever vaccination, bulk TCR alpha and beta repertoires were sequenced longitudinally. Bulk PBMC replicates and cell subsets were isolated from blood drawn at multiple timepoints before and after both primary and secondary immunization. The study at large found these results: Compared with the primary T-cell response, the secondary T-cell response was faster but weaker, reaching its peak on day 5 rather than on day 15. Because abundant contaminating clonotypes from the bulk population could be contained in FACS-sorted repertoires, computational filtering was required. Because only two donors were included in the study, the extent to which the findings can be generalized is limited. A small fraction of clonotypes appeared in both the CD4 and CD8 compartments, likely as a result of convergent recombination. Most clones expanded after primary vaccination (around 96% of CD4 and roughly 90% of CD8) were re-detected after the booster, suggesting that broad memory maintenance occurred.

There are many counts of this clonotype. Its recognized antigen is unknown. The sample holds no much larger clone one base away, and base qualities are not on file. What this sample's treatment or condition label stands for: live attenuated yellow fever vaccine strain. A standard Ficoll-Paque protocol was used to isolate PBMCs from peripheral blood. CD4 and CD8 T-cell fractions were isolated with Dynabeads CD4 and CD8 positive selection kits. TriZol was used to extract RNA from bulk PBMCs, CD4 and CD8 fractions, and dextramer-positive and dextramer-negative fractions. TCR cDNA was made using 5'RACE template switching, a step that added a universal primer site and unique molecular identifiers. cDNA synthesis was primed from both the TCR alpha and TCR beta constant segments. Two PCR steps were used to amplify libraries, with sample barcodes and sequencing adapters being added in the second step. Sequencing of the libraries was done on either Illumina HiSeq 2500 (2x100 bp) or NovaSeq (2x150 bp). Regarding the original processing steps: Demultiplexing of reads and collapsing into UMI consensus sequences were performed with MIGEC, and V(D)J alignment was carried out with MiXCR. Clonotypes responding to the vaccine were identified with edgeR on replicate PBMC samples, with the criteria of FDR below 0.01 and a log2 fold change above 5 up to day 15. Bulk clonotypes were assigned CD4 or CD8 identity according to which sequenced CD4 or CD8 repertoire held them at higher abundance. TCRdb applied fastp at Q25 and MiXCR to the public reads, then kept only in-frame beta chains. When rows share a CDR3 protein, they turn into one entry using the most common DNA and genes. TCRdb, rather than the study authors, made the V and J calls. Present in this sample are 150,000 to 200,000 distinct CDR3 sequences, 6% to 7.5% of which were seen just once. Roughly 2.5% of the sample is taken by the ten largest.

Sequencing was performed on CD4+ T cells sorted from PBMCs, taken around 5 days after the first yellow fever vaccination. This TCR was sampled from a man aged 18 to 35 who received the YFV17D yellow fever vaccine.

The base sequence is TGTGCCAGCAGCCTCAAATTTTTGTTTTTT. This gives the protein CASSLKFLFF. The sequence joins TRBV7-9 to TRBJ2-2; the D gene is unclear. Via the germline V gene (reference sequence), CDR1 is SEHNR and CDR2 FQNEAQ. Trimming at the junction amounts to 5 bases on V and 15 bases on J, and the germline ends lie 10 bases apart. The cysteine opens and the phenylalanine closes a CDR3 of 10 amino acids. CDR3 DNA is the only sequence kept; it has 30 bases, read in frame from the first base.